The rows below give T cell receptor beta chains drawn from one sample of a study of T-cell memory formation after mild COVID-19. TCRdb recomputed calls from the 5' RACE reads with MiXCR, one row per CDR3 protein. The table lists under 300,000 distinct CDR3 sequences, roughly 8.2% of them singletons. Sequenced material: PBMCs or a T cell subset sorted from them (not recorded which). Receptors originate from a man aged 18-30 years who had mild COVID-19 (a few samples of this study predate the infection). Cell type and time point are not known. Each CDR3 is given with its conserved first and last residue. The D gene is left open where the match is weak. Clone size is stated in some rows and not others, as once, few, many or a class when expanded.

V	size	J	D	DNA	CDR3
TRBV13	-	TRBJ2-7	TRBD2	TGTGCCAGCAGCCCTAGCGGGTCCCCTATCGAGCAGTACTTC	CASSPSGSPIEQYF
TRBV7-8	few	TRBJ2-1	-	TGTGCCAGCAGCTTACTTAGGGCAAGGGGTGAGCAGTTCTTC	CASSLLRARGEQFF
TRBV10-3	-	TRBJ2-1	-	TGTGCCATCAGTGAGTCGATCTTTTACTCTCCCTCCTACAATGAGCAGTTCTTC	CAISESIFYSPSYNEQFF
TRBV7-9	many	TRBJ2-7	-	TGTGCCAGCAGCTTTGGAACGGTTGACTACGAGCAGTACTTC	CASSFGTVDYEQYF
TRBV4-3	many	TRBJ2-7	-	TGCGCCAGCAGCCAAGGACCGGGACGGCACTACGAGCAGTACTTC	CASSQGPGRHYEQYF
TRBV7-9	-	TRBJ1-2	TRBD1	TGTGCCAGCAGCGACCTACAGGGGGTCTACACCTTC	CASSDLQGVYTF
TRBV6-5	-	TRBJ2-1	TRBD2	TGTGCCAGCAGTTATGGGACTAGCTACAATGAGCAGTTCTTC	CASSYGTSYNEQFF
TRBV10-2	-	TRBJ1-1	-	TGCGCCAGCAGTGACGCGGCGTTCATGGGCACTGAAGCTTTCTTT	CASSDAAFMGTEAFF
TRBV11-3	-	TRBJ2-5	-	TGTGCCAGCAGCATCCATAGGGGGGTGGAGACCCAGTACTTC	CASSIHRGVETQYF
TRBV4-1	few	TRBJ2-5	-	TGCGCCAGCAGCCAAGATTTCGGACTAGGGGGAGAGACCCAGTACTTC	CASSQDFGLGGETQYF